This T cell receptor (beta chain) was sequenced for a study of shared clonotypes between healthy human individuals. Study as a whole: The donor group consisted of two women and a few men, aged 18 to 49.

In the case of this clone: Its matching antigen is unknown.

Nashville, Tennessee was home to all donors, who were Caucasian adults. CD45RA-negative memory and CD45RA+ naive subsets were split from the CD4+ cells. The repertoire was sequenced with immunoSEQ multiplex PCR; TCRdb's copy has only in-frame clones and lacks some. The data contain 2,500,000 or so clones, approximately 90% of them seen just once; the ten biggest clones take up more than 0.35%. The V gene end was trimmed by 1 base and the J gene end by 9 bases; junction bases not matched to a gene: 8. Germline assignment: CDR1 SNHLY and CDR2 FYNNEI. The CDR3 length is 16 residues. Findings of the study overall: Non-shared clonotypes displayed generation probabilities falling below those of clonotypes present in all four donors.

The chain links TRBV2 to TRBJ2-1; TRBD1 matches at 11 bases. The clonotype originates from a man aged 18 to 29 in good health. Some clones in this sample may be carry-over from other donors' samples. Material: naive CD4+ T cells from PBMCs. Subset described: CD45RA+ positively selected. CDR3 sequence reads: CASSEVGPGTGGEQFF. DNA of the CDR3: TGTGCCAGCAGTGAAGTAGGTCCCGGGACAGGGGGTGAGCAGTTCTTC. The whole variable domain, remainder taken from reference TRBV2 and TRBJ2-1, is EPEVTQTPSHQVTQMGQEVILRCVPISNHLYFYWYRQILGQKVEFLVSFYNNEISEKSEIFDDQFSVERPDGSNFTLKIRSTKLEDSAMYFCASSEVGPGTGGEQFFGPGTRLTVL.